This T cell receptor beta chain was identified in a study of blood T cell repertoires in COVID-19. Study-level information: PBMCs, B-cell-depleted T cells, or T cells provided the cDNA or gDNA that made up the material.

Generated by immunoSEQ multiplex PCR, the TCRdb table keeps only in-frame clones and is missing some. Of about 240,000 clones listed, roughly 86% are singletons. Germline V lookup: CDR1 SGHKS, CDR2 YYEKEE (reference sequence). This CDR3 contains 14 residues. The ends lost 2 bases at V and 1 base at J; junction bases unmatched: 2. Allocation to cohorts depended on clinical history reported by the participants. Sequences were obtained from PBMCs or T cells enriched from blood (not recorded which). V and J are TRBV5-5 and TRBJ1-1; 7 bases agree with TRBD1. The TCR comes from a woman between 40 and 55 years old with acute COVID-19. DNA of the CDR3: TGTGCCAGCAGCTTTTGGACAGGGAACACTGAAGCTTTCTTT. It encodes CASSFWTGNTEAFF.